The subject of this entry is one T cell receptor beta chain. Its cognate antigen is unknown. This sample was included in a study of cytomegalovirus exposure and HLA in healthy donors. The table came from immunoSEQ multiplex PCR; TCRdb's copy has only in-frame clones and leaves some out. This table holds about 60,000 clones, roughly 93% found once. The study, taken as a whole, reports: Across donors, most TCRs were seen rarely, yet some public ones were widespread.

The CDR3 contains 15 residues. Germline-derived CDR1 and CDR2 are MNHEY and SVGAGI. Trimming removed 6 bases from V and 4 bases from J, with 18 bases in between. The TCR sequence derives from a woman aged 18-29 years in good health and CMV-seronegative. The rearrangement links TRBV6-5 to TRBJ1-1; TRBD1 might be the D (5 bases). The sequencing sample was made of PBMCs. CDR3 coding DNA: TGTGCCAGCAGGACGGGACTTCTAGTCCGCACTGAAGCTTTCTTT. Residues: CASRTGLLVRTEAFF.